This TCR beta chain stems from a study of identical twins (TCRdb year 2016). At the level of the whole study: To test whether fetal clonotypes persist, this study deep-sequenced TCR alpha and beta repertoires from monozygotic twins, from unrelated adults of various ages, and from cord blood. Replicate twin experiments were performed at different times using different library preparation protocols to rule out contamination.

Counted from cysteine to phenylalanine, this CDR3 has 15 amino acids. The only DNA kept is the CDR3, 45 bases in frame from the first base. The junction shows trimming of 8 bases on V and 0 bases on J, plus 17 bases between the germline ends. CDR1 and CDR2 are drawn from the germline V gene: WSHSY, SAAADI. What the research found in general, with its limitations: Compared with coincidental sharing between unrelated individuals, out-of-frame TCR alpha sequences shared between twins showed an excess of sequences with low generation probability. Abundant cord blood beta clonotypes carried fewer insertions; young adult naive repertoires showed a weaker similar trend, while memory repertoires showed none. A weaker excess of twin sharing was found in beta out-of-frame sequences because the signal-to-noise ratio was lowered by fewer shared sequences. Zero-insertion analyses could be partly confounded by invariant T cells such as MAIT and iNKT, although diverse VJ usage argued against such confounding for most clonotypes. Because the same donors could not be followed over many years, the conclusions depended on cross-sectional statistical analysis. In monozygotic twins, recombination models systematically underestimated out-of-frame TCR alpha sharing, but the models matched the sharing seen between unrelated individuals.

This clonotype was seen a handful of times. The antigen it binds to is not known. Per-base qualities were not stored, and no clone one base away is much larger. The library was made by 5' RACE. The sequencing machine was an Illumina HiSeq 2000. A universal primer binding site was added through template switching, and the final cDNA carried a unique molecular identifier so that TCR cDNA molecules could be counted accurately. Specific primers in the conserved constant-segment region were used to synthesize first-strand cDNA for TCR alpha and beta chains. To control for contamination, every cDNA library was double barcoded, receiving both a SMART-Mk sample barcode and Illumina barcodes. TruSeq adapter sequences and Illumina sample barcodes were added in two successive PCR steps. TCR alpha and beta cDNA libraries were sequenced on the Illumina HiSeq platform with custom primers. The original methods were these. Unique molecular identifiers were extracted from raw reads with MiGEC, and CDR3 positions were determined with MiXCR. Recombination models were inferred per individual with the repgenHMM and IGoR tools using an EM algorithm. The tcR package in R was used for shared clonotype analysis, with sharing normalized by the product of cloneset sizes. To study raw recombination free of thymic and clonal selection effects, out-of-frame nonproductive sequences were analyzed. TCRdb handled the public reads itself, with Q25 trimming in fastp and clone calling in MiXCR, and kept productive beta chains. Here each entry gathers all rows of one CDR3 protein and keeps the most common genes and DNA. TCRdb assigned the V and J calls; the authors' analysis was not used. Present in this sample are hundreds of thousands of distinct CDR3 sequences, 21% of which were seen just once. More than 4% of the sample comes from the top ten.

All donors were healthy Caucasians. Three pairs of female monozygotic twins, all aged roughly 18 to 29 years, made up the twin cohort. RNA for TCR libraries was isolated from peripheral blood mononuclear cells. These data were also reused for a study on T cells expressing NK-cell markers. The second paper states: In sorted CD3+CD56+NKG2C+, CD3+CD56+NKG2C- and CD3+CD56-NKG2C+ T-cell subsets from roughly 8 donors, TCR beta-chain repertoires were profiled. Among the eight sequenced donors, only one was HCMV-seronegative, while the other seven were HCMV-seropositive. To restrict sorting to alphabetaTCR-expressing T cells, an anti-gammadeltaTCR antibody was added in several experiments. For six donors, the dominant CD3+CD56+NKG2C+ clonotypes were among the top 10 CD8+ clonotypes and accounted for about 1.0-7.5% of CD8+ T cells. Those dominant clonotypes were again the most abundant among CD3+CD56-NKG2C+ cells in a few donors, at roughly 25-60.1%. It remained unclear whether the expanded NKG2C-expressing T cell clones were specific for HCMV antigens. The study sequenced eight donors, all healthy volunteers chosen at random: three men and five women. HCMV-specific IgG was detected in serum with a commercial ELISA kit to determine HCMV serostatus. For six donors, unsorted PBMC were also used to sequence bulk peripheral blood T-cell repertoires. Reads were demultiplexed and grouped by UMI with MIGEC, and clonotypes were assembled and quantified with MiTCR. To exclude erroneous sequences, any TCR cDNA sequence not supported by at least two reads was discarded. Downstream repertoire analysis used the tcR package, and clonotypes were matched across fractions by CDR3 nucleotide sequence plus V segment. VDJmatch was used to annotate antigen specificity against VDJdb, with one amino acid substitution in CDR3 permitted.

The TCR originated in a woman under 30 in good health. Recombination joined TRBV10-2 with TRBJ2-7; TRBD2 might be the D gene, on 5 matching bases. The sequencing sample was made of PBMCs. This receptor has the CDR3 CASAFARANSYEQYF. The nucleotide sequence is TGCGCCAGCGCCTTCGCGCGGGCAAACTCCTACGAGCAGTACTTC.